These 26 T cell receptor beta chains came from one sample sequenced in a study of identifying expanded T cells in peripheral blood. TCRdb's copy holds only in-frame clones and misses some; the assay was immunoSEQ multiplex PCR. The sample gives approximately 97,000 clones, around 88% of which show up once; roughly 15% is in the top ten. The sample taken for sequencing was blood. The receptors were gathered from a person between 18 and 69 years old in good health.

This clone was seen a few times. The J gene is TRBJ2-7, the V gene TRBV19; TRBD2 is a possible D gene (5 bases). The germline V gene has CDR1 LNHDA and CDR2 SQIVND (reference sequence). The V end lost 4 bases, the J end lost 9 bases, and 16 bases lay between the germline ends. The CDR3 consists of 13 residues. CDR3 residues: CASSTSWESGQYF. The CDR3 coding sequence is TGTGCCAGTAGTACAAGCTGGGAGTCAGGGCAGTACTTC.

This chain joins TRBV15 and TRBJ1-3; D gene unclear. V was trimmed by 1 base and J by 0 bases, leaving 4 bases between them. Germline values: CDR1 LNHNV, CDR2 YYDKDF (reference sequence). The CDR3 runs to 14 residues. Here the CDR3 reads CATSRVDSGNTIYF. CDR3 DNA sequence: TGTGCCACCAGCAGAGTCGACTCTGGAAACACCATATATTTT.

The chain recombines TRBV7-9 with TRBJ2-3, with D perhaps matching TRBD2 (5 bases). Germline V gives CDR1 SEHNR, CDR2 FQNEAQ (reference sequence). The V end lost 1 base, the J end lost 1 base, and 12 bases lay between the germline ends. The CDR3 is 16 amino acids. CDR3 region: CASSLGSLGGTDTQYF. The CDR3 DNA sequence: TGTGCCAGCAGCTTAGGCAGTCTGGGAGGCACAGATACGCAGTATTTT.

The chain combines TRBV7-8 with TRBJ1-4; D is unresolved. Germline V gene sequence: CDR1 SGHVS, CDR2 FQNEAQ. CDR3 size: 16 residues. V lost 1 base to trimming and J lost 5 bases, with 14 bases between them. In nucleotides, the CDR3 is TGTGCCAGCAGCTTAGTTCCGGCGCGGGCGAATGAAAAACTGTTTTTT. It translates to CASSLVPARANEKLFF.

The chain uses TRBV10-1 and TRBJ2-3; no firm D call. V dropped 0 bases and J dropped 5 bases, with 9 bases sitting between them. The V gene's germline CDR1 is WNHNN and CDR2 SYGVQD (reference sequence). This CDR3 is 14 amino acids long. The CDR3: CASSESGSGDTQYF. The DNA of the CDR3 is TGCGCCAGCAGTGAGTCAGGCTCGGGAGATACGCAGTATTTT.

V and J are TRBV9 and TRBJ2-1; 11 bases fit TRBD2. With V trimmed by 0 bases and J by 15 bases, 8 bases remained unmatched. CDR3 length: 14 residues. CDR1 and CDR2 from the germline V gene are SGDLS and YYNGEE. The chain's CDR3 is CASSVGLAGSNRFF. The CDR3 DNA reads TGTGCCAGCAGCGTAGGACTAGCGGGATCCAACAGGTTCTTC.

The chain combines TRBV21-1 with TRBJ1-1. TRBV21-1 is shown as a pseudogene. The CDR3 consists of 13 residues. The CDR3 region is CASSKSENTEAFF. CDR3 in DNA: TGTGCCAGCAGCAAATCGGAGAACACTGAAGCTTTCTTT.

V usage is TRBV20-1 and J usage is TRBJ2-5; the D is unclear. The CDR3 consists of 10 residues. Deletions cut 3 bases from V and 5 bases from J, with 4 bases between. Germline loops: CDR1 DFQATT, CDR2 SNEGSKA (reference sequence). The CDR3 nucleotides are TGCAGTGCTAGCGAGGAGACCCAGTACTTC. Its translation is CSASEETQYF.

The gene calls are TRBV21-1 and TRBJ1-1; the D call of TRBD1 is as the table states it, not checked on the DNA. TRBV21-1 is classified as a pseudogene. The CDR3 loop spans 14 amino acids. CDR3 in amino acids: CASSKVRTEKSPFF. CDR3 coding DNA: TGTGCCAGCAGCAAAGTCCGGACAGAGAAGTCACCTTTCTTT.

The V call is TRBV11-3, the J call TRBJ1-1; D unclear. The CDR3 consists of 13 residues. The ends were cut back, 5 bases at V and 1 base at J, with 8 bases in the middle. CDR1 SGHNT and CDR2 YENEEA come from the germline V gene. The CDR3 nucleotides read TGTGCCAGCAGCGTCAGTAGGAACACTGAAGCTTTCTTT. Its translation is CASSVSRNTEAFF.

This chain uses TRBV6-5 with TRBJ2-7; either TRBD1 or TRBD2 may fit D (6 bases each). Per germline, CDR1 MNHEY and CDR2 SVGAGI. V lost 2 bases and J 0 bases, leaving 11 bases between the germline ends. This CDR3 region has 15 residues. CDR3 loop: CASSYGPGASYEQYF. CDR3 in DNA: TGTGCCAGCAGTTACGGTCCGGGGGCCTCCTACGAGCAGTACTTC.

The chain couples TRBV5-1 to TRBJ2-7, with D tentatively TRBD2 (6 bases). CDR1 is SGHRS and CDR2 is YFSETQ in the germline V gene. The CDR3 extends over 16 amino acids. Trimming shortened V by 0 bases and J by 6 bases, and 19 bases separated the two germline ends. The CDR3 nucleotides read TGCGCCAGCAGCTTGGCCATGACTAGGGCCCCACTCGAGCAGTACTTC. It codes for CASSLAMTRAPLEQYF.

This sequence joins TRBV6-1 and TRBJ1-4; D is possibly TRBD1 (5 bases). Germline assignment: CDR1 MNHNS and CDR2 SASEGT. CDR3 size: 14 residues. V lost 6 bases and J 7 bases, leaving 15 bases between the germline ends. The CDR3 is CASRTGTTGEKLFF. In DNA form, the CDR3 reads TGTGCCAGCAGAACCGGGACTACGGGTGAAAAACTGTTTTTT.

V gene TRBV15 combines with J gene TRBJ2-1; possibly TRBD2 for D (6 bases). V lost 5 bases to trimming and J lost 7 bases, with 15 bases between them. Germline-derived CDR1 and CDR2 are LNHNV and YYDKDF (reference sequence). This CDR3 contains 14 residues. The CDR3 sequence is CATSPDGGLNEQFF. DNA for the CDR3: TGTGCCACCAGCCCCGACGGGGGTTTGAATGAGCAGTTCTTC. Based on the CDR3 plus reference TRBV15 and TRBJ2-1, the full variable domain is DAMVIQNPRYQVTQFGKPVTLSCSQTLNHNVMYWYQQKSSQAPKLLFHYYDKDFNNEADTPDNFQSRRPNTSFCFLDIRSPGLGDTAMYLCATSPDGGLNEQFFGPGTRLTVL.

The chain employs TRBV5-1 and TRBJ1-1; the D gene is possibly TRBD1 (6 bases). Germline CDR1 is SGHRS and CDR2 is YFSETQ. Trimming shortened V by 2 bases and J by 0 bases, and 11 bases separated the two germline ends. The CDR3 has 15 amino acids. CDR3 DNA: TGCGCCAGCAGCTTACAGGGTGGCATGAACACTGAAGCTTTCTTT. Translation gives CASSLQGGMNTEAFF. Based on the CDR3 plus reference TRBV5-1 and TRBJ1-1, the full variable domain is KAGVTQTPRYLIKTRGQQVTLSCSPISGHRSVSWYQQTPGQGLQFLFEYFSETQRNKGNFPGRFSGRQFSNSRSEMNVSTLELGDSALYLCASSLQGGMNTEAFFGQGTRLTVV.

The J gene is TRBJ2-7, the V gene TRBV11-2; tentatively, D is TRBD2 (6 bases). Germline V gene lookup returns CDR1 SGHAT and CDR2 FQNNGV. V was pared by 7 bases and J by 4 bases, with 17 bases between. The length of the CDR3 is 14 residues. The CDR3 DNA sequence: TGTGCCAGCACCTCGGGGGACTCTGGGTACGAGCAGTACTTC. Amino acid sequence: CASTSGDSGYEQYF.

The gene calls are TRBV27 and TRBJ2-2; possibly TRBD2 for D (6 bases). The CDR3 extends over 15 amino acids. The germline CDR1 and CDR2 sequences are MNHEY and SMNVEV (reference sequence). Trimming shortened V by 5 bases and J by 3 bases, and 13 bases separated the two germline ends. CDR3 bases: TGTGCCAGCAGTCGACTCGGAGGGTACACCGGGGAGCTGTTTTTT. This gives the protein CASSRLGGYTGELFF.

This chain links TRBV10-3 with TRBJ2-1; maybe TRBD1 (6 bases). CDR1 and CDR2 from the germline V gene are ENHRY and SYGVKD. V was shortened by 2 bases and J by 6 bases, with 11 bases between the two germline ends. This CDR3 has 14 amino acids. The CDR3 DNA is TGTGCCATCAGTGAGAAGAGCAGGGGCAATGAGCAGTTCTTC. It codes for CAISEKSRGNEQFF.

The chain carries TRBV7-6 and TRBJ2-3, with D unresolved. Germline CDR1 and CDR2: SGHVS and FNYEAQ. The CDR3 loop spans 14 amino acids. V lost 1 base and J lost 2, with 7 bases in between. This CDR3 is CASSLGQPTDTQYF. CDR3 in DNA: TGTGCCAGCAGCTTAGGCCAGCCCACAGATACGCAGTATTTT.

V usage is TRBV10-3 and J usage is TRBJ2-7; D remains ambiguous. There are 16 residues in the CDR3. Deletions cut 3 bases from V and 5 bases from J, with 20 bases between. Per the germline V gene, CDR1 is ENHRY and CDR2 is SYGVKD. The CDR3 loop reads CAISDSRAGRVHEQYF. The CDR3 region has the DNA TGTGCCATCAGTGATTCAAGGGCAGGACGGGTCCACGAGCAGTACTTC.

The chain is built from TRBV27 and TRBJ2-7; 12 bases align to TRBD2. Germline assignment: CDR1 MNHEY and CDR2 SMNVEV (reference sequence). CDR3 size: 14 residues. With V trimmed by 6 bases and J by 4 bases, 4 bases remained unmatched. CDR3 amino acids: CASRGLAGKYEQYF. The CDR3, as DNA: TGTGCCAGCAGAGGACTAGCGGGAAAATACGAGCAGTACTTC.

J is TRBJ1-2 and V is TRBV2; D is unclear. Trimming pared 3 bases from V and 6 bases from J, leaving 5 bases between. The CDR3 sequence is 11 residues long. Germline CDR1 reads SNHLY; CDR2 reads FYNNEI. The CDR3 reads CASSDRNGYTF. Here the CDR3 DNA reads TGTGCCAGCAGTGACCGTAATGGCTACACCTTC. Full variable domain (rest looked up from reference TRBV2 and TRBJ1-2): EPEVTQTPSHQVTQMGQEVILRCVPISNHLYFYWYRQILGQKVEFLVSFYNNEISEKSEIFDDQFSVERPDGSNFTLKIRSTKLEDSAMYFCASSDRNGYTFGSGTRLTVV.

This clone has just a few counts. V usage is TRBV6-1 and J usage is TRBJ1-5; D uncertain. The ends were cut back, 4 bases at V and 4 bases at J, with 8 bases in the middle. Germline lookup yields CDR1 MNHNS and CDR2 SASEGT. The CDR3 totals 13 residues. The CDR3 spells CASSASINQPQHF. CDR3 DNA sequence: TGTGCCAGCAGTGCCTCGATAAATCAGCCCCAGCATTTT.

The chain links TRBV6-1 to TRBJ2-4; perhaps D is TRBD1 or TRBD2 (6 bases each). V lost 8 bases to trimming and J lost 3 bases, with 17 bases between them. The CDR3 extends over 15 amino acids. CDR1 is MNHNS and CDR2 is SASEGT in the germline V gene. CDR3 nucleotide sequence: TGTGCCAGCGCACCCGGGGGCGACTACAAAAACATTCAGTACTTC. This gives the protein CASAPGGDYKNIQYF.

The rearrangement uses TRBV9 and TRBJ1-2; tentatively, D is TRBD1 (5 bases). Germline CDR1 is SGDLS and CDR2 is YYNGEE. V was clipped by 3 bases and J by 3 bases, with 6 bases between them. The CDR3 has 12 residues. The CDR3 spells CASSAGYYGYTF. DNA for the CDR3: TGTGCCAGCAGCGCAGGGTACTATGGCTACACCTTC.

This clone was counted once. The chain recombines TRBV18 with TRBJ2-7; the match to TRBD2 covers 15 bases. In germline, CDR1 is KGHSH, CDR2 LQKENI. The length of the CDR3 is 17 residues. V shed 0 bases and J 3 bases; nucleotides not matched to a gene: 3. CDR3 DNA sequence: TGTGCCAGCTCACCACCGGGGACTAGCGGGGGGTACTACGAGCAGTACTTC. Encoded protein: CASSPPGTSGGYYEQYF. The full variable domain, rest sourced from reference TRBV18 and TRBJ2-7, is NAGVMQNPRHLVRRRGQEARLRCSPMKGHSHVYWYRQLPEEGLKFMVYLQKENIIDESGMPKERFSAEFPKEGPSILRIQQVVRGDSAAYFCASSPPGTSGGYYEQYFGPGTRLTVT.